This is a list of T cell receptor beta chains from one sample in a study of beta chain features in type 1 diabetes. Clones were read by immunoSEQ multiplex PCR, and TCRdb kept only the in-frame ones, dropping some. The table has 140,000 or so clones, around an eighth seen once; the top ten hold roughly 1.3%. Sequenced material: central memory CD4+ T cells from blood. The receptors come from a man aged 18 to 30 with type 1 diabetes. The CDR3 runs from the conserved cysteine through the conserved F or W. The D gene is left open where the match is weak. Size is omitted from some rows. Given values are once, few, many or a class for expanded clones.

D gene: -
clone size: few
J gene: TRBJ1-6
V gene: TRBV28
CDR3 DNA: TGTGCCAGCAGTTTGTTACCGGGACGCTGGAGCTCCTATAATTCACCCCTCCACTTT
CDR3 protein: CASSLLPGRWSSYNSPLHF

D gene: TRBD2
clone size: -
J gene: TRBJ2-7
V gene: TRBV7-6
CDR3 DNA: TGTGCCAGCAGCTTAGTTGCCGTAGCGGGGGCGGATACGCAGTACTTC
CDR3 protein: CASSLVAVAGADTQYF

D gene: -
clone size: many
J gene: TRBJ2-7
V gene: TRBV7-9
CDR3 DNA: TGTGCCAGCAGCTTCCAGGCGGGACCTGAGCAGTACTTC
CDR3 protein: CASSFQAGPEQYF

D gene: TRBD1
clone size: few
J gene: TRBJ2-3
V gene: TRBV7-2
CDR3 DNA: TGTGCCAGCAGCCCAGGGGGAGATACGCAGTATTTT
CDR3 protein: CASSPGGDTQYF

D gene: -
clone size: few
J gene: TRBJ2-5
V gene: TRBV6-1
CDR3 DNA: TGTGCCAGCAGTGAAGCCACGAACCAAGAGACCCAGTACTTC
CDR3 protein: CASSEATNQETQYF

D gene: TRBD1
clone size: -
J gene: TRBJ2-7
V gene: TRBV7-9
CDR3 DNA: TGTGCCAGCAGCTTGGGACAGTCTCTGGGGGAGCAGTACTTC
CDR3 protein: CASSLGQSLGEQYF

D gene: -
clone size: -
J gene: TRBJ1-4
V gene: TRBV9
CDR3 DNA: TGTGCCAGCAGCGTAGCACAGGGCCCAGGGGAAAAACTGTTTTTT
CDR3 protein: CASSVAQGPGEKLFF

D gene: -
clone size: -
J gene: TRBJ1-1
V gene: TRBV29-1
CDR3 DNA: TGCAGCGTAGGTTCGACCACTAACACTGAAGCTTTCTTT
CDR3 protein: CSVGSTTNTEAFF

D gene: TRBD1
clone size: -
J gene: TRBJ1-1
V gene: TRBV18
CDR3 DNA: TGTGCCAGCTCCTCCGAACAGGGGGGGACTGAAGCTTTCTTT
CDR3 protein: CASSSEQGGTEAFF

D gene: TRBD1
clone size: -
J gene: TRBJ1-6
V gene: TRBV6-1
CDR3 DNA: TGTGCCAGCAGCCGGGACAGGTGGGGGAATTCACCCCTCCACTTT
CDR3 protein: CASSRDRWGNSPLHF

D gene: -
clone size: -
J gene: TRBJ2-7
V gene: TRBV27
CDR3 DNA: TGTGCCACCCGAACCGACGGCGGAGGACGACAGTACTTC
CDR3 protein: CATRTDGGGRQYF

D gene: TRBD2
clone size: -
J gene: TRBJ2-1
V gene: TRBV10-3
CDR3 DNA: TGTGCCATCAGCCCCGGGACTAACAATGAGCAGTTCTTC
CDR3 protein: CAISPGTNNEQFF

D gene: TRBD1
clone size: many
J gene: TRBJ1-5
V gene: TRBV30
CDR3 DNA: TGTGCCTGGAGTGGCAGGGGGAATCAGCCCCAGCATTTT
CDR3 protein: CAWSGRGNQPQHF

D gene: -
clone size: -
J gene: TRBJ2-3
V gene: TRBV9
CDR3 DNA: TGTGCCAGCAGCCCCCCCGGGGGCAGCACAGATACGCAGTATTTT
CDR3 protein: CASSPPGGSTDTQYF

D gene: TRBD2
clone size: -
J gene: TRBJ2-1
V gene: TRBV10-3
CDR3 DNA: TGTGCCATCAGGACTAGCGGGGGGCAGTACAATGAGCAGTTCTTC
CDR3 protein: CAIRTSGGQYNEQFF

D gene: -
clone size: few
J gene: TRBJ1-3
V gene: TRBV7-6
CDR3 DNA: TGTGCCAGCAGCTTATGGTCCTCCGGTTTCTCTGGAAACACCATATATTTT
CDR3 protein: CASSLWSSGFSGNTIYF

D gene: TRBD1
clone size: -
J gene: TRBJ2-4
V gene: TRBV6-5
CDR3 DNA: TGTGCCAGCAGTTCCGGGACAGGGGGCAGGAACATTCAGTACTTC
CDR3 protein: CASSSGTGGRNIQYF

D gene: -
clone size: few
J gene: TRBJ2-1
V gene: TRBV7-8
CDR3 DNA: TGTGCCAGCAGCTTTAACAGGGACAATGAGCAGTTCTTC
CDR3 protein: CASSFNRDNEQFF

D gene: -
clone size: -
J gene: TRBJ1-2
V gene: TRBV10-3
CDR3 DNA: TGTGCCATCCTTTCTGGCAGGGACGGCCCTAACTATGGCTACACCTTC
CDR3 protein: CAILSGRDGPNYGYTF

D gene: -
clone size: few
J gene: TRBJ2-1
V gene: TRBV5-1
CDR3 DNA: TGCGCCAGCAGCATCCCCCTTGCGAGCTCCTACAATGAGCAGTTCTTC
CDR3 protein: CASSIPLASSYNEQFF

D gene: TRBD2
clone size: few
J gene: TRBJ2-2
V gene: TRBV9
CDR3 DNA: TGTGCCAGCAGCGTATGGCTAGCGGGGAACACCGGGGAGCTGTTTTTT
CDR3 protein: CASSVWLAGNTGELFF

D gene: TRBD1
clone size: -
J gene: TRBJ1-5
V gene: TRBV19
CDR3 DNA: TGTGCCAGTAGTTGGACAGGGGGCAATCAGCCCCAGCATTTT
CDR3 protein: CASSWTGGNQPQHF

D gene: -
clone size: few
J gene: TRBJ1-1
V gene: TRBV18
CDR3 DNA: TGTGCCAGCTCACCAAGACAAGGGACTGAAGCTTTCTTT
CDR3 protein: CASSPRQGTEAFF

D gene: TRBD1
clone size: -
J gene: TRBJ1-1
V gene: TRBV27
CDR3 DNA: TGTGCCAGCAGACCTAGACAGGGGTACACTGAAGCTTTCTTT
CDR3 protein: CASRPRQGYTEAFF

D gene: TRBD1
clone size: -
J gene: TRBJ1-1
V gene: TRBV9
CDR3 DNA: TGTGCCAGCAGCTCGACCTCACAGGGGTGGACTGAAGCTTTCTTT
CDR3 protein: CASSSTSQGWTEAFF

D gene: -
clone size: -
J gene: TRBJ1-2
V gene: TRBV2
CDR3 DNA: TGTGCCAGCAGTGAACAAGGCCCGTTCTATGGCTACACCTTC
CDR3 protein: CASSEQGPFYGYTF

D gene: -
clone size: few
J gene: TRBJ1-4
V gene: TRBV7-9
CDR3 DNA: TGTGCCAGCAGCTTAGCCGGGGGGAACGAAAAACTGTTTTTT
CDR3 protein: CASSLAGGNEKLFF

D gene: TRBD1
clone size: -
J gene: TRBJ2-5
V gene: TRBV6-1
CDR3 DNA: TGTGCCATCAGTGGACAGGGAACCGTGGGGTCCGAAGAGACCCAGTACTTC
CDR3 protein: CAISGQGTVGSEETQYF

D gene: -
clone size: few
J gene: TRBJ2-3
V gene: TRBV30
CDR3 DNA: TGTGCCTGGAGTGTACGGGGTATCACAGATACGCAGTATTTT
CDR3 protein: CAWSVRGITDTQYF

D gene: -
clone size: -
J gene: TRBJ1-1
V gene: TRBV6-6
CDR3 DNA: TGTGCCAGCAGTTATCAGGGAGAGGCCACTGAAGCTTTCTTT
CDR3 protein: CASSYQGEATEAFF

D gene: -
clone size: -
J gene: TRBJ1-5
V gene: TRBV18
CDR3 DNA: TGTGCCAGCTCACGAGGGGAGAATCAGCCCCAGCATTTT
CDR3 protein: CASSRGENQPQHF

D gene: -
clone size: few
J gene: TRBJ2-5
V gene: TRBV5-1
CDR3 DNA: TGCGCCAGCAGCCCGGGACACTCTAATGGGGAGACCCAGTACTTC
CDR3 protein: CASSPGHSNGETQYF

D gene: TRBD1
clone size: -
J gene: TRBJ2-7
V gene: TRBV10-3
CDR3 DNA: TGTGCCATCAGATCATCGGGACAGCCCGAGCAGTACTTC
CDR3 protein: CAIRSSGQPEQYF

D gene: TRBD2
clone size: -
J gene: TRBJ2-1
V gene: TRBV10-2
CDR3 DNA: TGCGCCAGCAGACTAGCGGGGGCCTCATACAATGAGCAGTTCTTC
CDR3 protein: CASRLAGASYNEQFF

D gene: TRBD2
clone size: -
J gene: TRBJ2-1
V gene: TRBV2
CDR3 DNA: TGTGCCAGCAGTAGCGGGGGGTACAATGAGCAGTTCTTC
CDR3 protein: CASSSGGYNEQFF

D gene: -
clone size: few
J gene: TRBJ2-3
V gene: TRBV27
CDR3 DNA: TGTGCCAGCAGTTTCCGGGACCCCTGGGGGGAGTATTTT
CDR3 protein: CASSFRDPWGEYF

D gene: -
clone size: many
J gene: TRBJ1-6
V gene: TRBV7-2
CDR3 DNA: TGTGCCAGCAGCGACGGGTCCCCAAGAAATTCACCCCTCCACTTT
CDR3 protein: CASSDGSPRNSPLHF

D gene: TRBD1
clone size: few
J gene: TRBJ2-7
V gene: TRBV11-2
CDR3 DNA: TGTGCCAGCAGCTTAGGCGGCGGACAGGGTCGCGACGAGCAGTACTTC
CDR3 protein: CASSLGGGQGRDEQYF

D gene: -
clone size: few
J gene: TRBJ2-5
V gene: TRBV5-1
CDR3 DNA: TGCGCCAGCAGCCCCAACCCTTATGAGACCCAGTACTTC
CDR3 protein: CASSPNPYETQYF

D gene: TRBD2
clone size: -
J gene: TRBJ2-3
V gene: TRBV29-1
CDR3 DNA: TGCAGCGTTTCGGGGGGATCCACAGATACGCAGTATTTT
CDR3 protein: CSVSGGSTDTQYF

D gene: -
clone size: few
J gene: TRBJ1-2
V gene: TRBV30
CDR3 DNA: TGTGCCTGGAGCGAAACCGTAGGGGTTGGCTACACCTTC
CDR3 protein: CAWSETVGVGYTF

D gene: TRBD1
clone size: few
J gene: TRBJ1-2
V gene: TRBV11-2
CDR3 DNA: TGTGCCAGCAGCTTCCGGACAGGGGAGTATGGCTACACCTTC
CDR3 protein: CASSFRTGEYGYTF

D gene: -
clone size: -
J gene: TRBJ1-5
V gene: TRBV28
CDR3 DNA: TGTGCCAGCAGTTCCCTCGATGGGCAGCCCCAGCATTTT
CDR3 protein: CASSSLDGQPQHF

D gene: -
clone size: few
J gene: TRBJ2-7
V gene: TRBV7-6
CDR3 DNA: TGTGCCAGCAGCTTATCCGGCAATATCAACGAGCAGTACTTC
CDR3 protein: CASSLSGNINEQYF

D gene: -
clone size: -
J gene: TRBJ1-1
V gene: TRBV25-1
CDR3 DNA: TGTGCCAGCAGTGAATTGGGGGACGACACTGAAGCTTTCTTT
CDR3 protein: CASSELGDDTEAFF

D gene: -
clone size: -
J gene: TRBJ1-2
V gene: TRBV6-1
CDR3 DNA: TGTGCCAGCAGTGCCCTCCTCCTCGACTCAATCGGACGGAGCACCTTC
CDR3 protein: CASSALLLDSIGRSTF

D gene: -
clone size: -
J gene: TRBJ1-2
V gene: TRBV9
CDR3 DNA: TGTGCCAGCAGCGTAGCCTGGGGCTCTAACTATGGCTACACCTTC
CDR3 protein: CASSVAWGSNYGYTF

D gene: -
clone size: -
J gene: TRBJ2-3
V gene: TRBV5-4
CDR3 DNA: TGTGCCAGCAGCTTGGGGACACACTACACAGATACGCAGTATTTT
CDR3 protein: CASSLGTHYTDTQYF

D gene: TRBD1
clone size: few
J gene: TRBJ1-6
V gene: TRBV2
CDR3 DNA: TGTGCCAGCAGTGAATGGGACAGGGATTCACCCCTCCACTTT
CDR3 protein: CASSEWDRDSPLHF

D gene: -
clone size: few
J gene: TRBJ2-1
V gene: TRBV5-6
CDR3 DNA: TGTGCCAGCAGCTTTATGGTTCTTTCCTACAATGAGCAGTTCTTC
CDR3 protein: CASSFMVLSYNEQFF

D gene: -
clone size: -
J gene: TRBJ1-2
V gene: TRBV25-1
CDR3 DNA: TGTGCCAGCAGTGAGATGGGGGTGCCTTATGGCTACACCTTC
CDR3 protein: CASSEMGVPYGYTF

D gene: TRBD1
clone size: few
J gene: TRBJ1-5
V gene: TRBV7-2
CDR3 DNA: TGTGCCAGCAGCTTAGACAGGGGGCTGAATCAGCCCCAGCATTTT
CDR3 protein: CASSLDRGLNQPQHF

D gene: TRBD1
clone size: few
J gene: TRBJ1-1
V gene: TRBV5-8
CDR3 DNA: TGTGCCAGCAGCCCGGGGGACAGAGACTCCACTGAAGCTTTCTTT
CDR3 protein: CASSPGDRDSTEAFF

D gene: TRBD1
clone size: -
J gene: TRBJ2-7
V gene: TRBV6-1
CDR3 DNA: TGTGCCAGCAGTGCAGGACAGGGGGCCAACTACGAGCAGTACTTC
CDR3 protein: CASSAGQGANYEQYF

D gene: -
clone size: -
J gene: TRBJ2-3
V gene: TRBV2
CDR3 DNA: TGTGCCAGCAACCTACAGGTAGATACGCAGTATTTT
CDR3 protein: CASNLQVDTQYF